Given below is one T cell receptor (beta chain) in context. Its antigen is still unknown. Germline trimming cut 0 bases from V and 6 bases from J; bases unmatched to any gene: 10. The CDR3 has 16 amino acids. Germline-derived CDR1 and CDR2 are SGHRS and YFSETQ. This sample was taken from a study of siplizumab effects on memory and regulatory T cells. Study-level findings and limits: For mappable alloreactive CD4+ clones, the mean Treg-derived fraction was nearly 70% with siplizumab and 26.9% in controls. Alloreactive sequences that could be traced to unstimulated CD4+ memory cells showed a significant reduction under siplizumab.

In three donor pairs, unstimulated naive, memory, effector memory and TEMRA subsets were sequenced. The table came from immunoSEQ multiplex PCR; TCRdb's copy has only in-frame clones and leaves some out. Among some 52,000 clones listed, under 98% were seen once. The genes are TRBV5-1 and TRBJ2-3; 7 bases map to TRBD1. The sequence derives from a human donor in good health. Material: naive CD4+ T cells sorted from blood. This CDR3 is CASSLEGAPEWDTQYF. The CDR3 DNA is TGCGCCAGCAGCTTGGAGGGGGCCCCCGAGTGGGATACGCAGTATTTT.